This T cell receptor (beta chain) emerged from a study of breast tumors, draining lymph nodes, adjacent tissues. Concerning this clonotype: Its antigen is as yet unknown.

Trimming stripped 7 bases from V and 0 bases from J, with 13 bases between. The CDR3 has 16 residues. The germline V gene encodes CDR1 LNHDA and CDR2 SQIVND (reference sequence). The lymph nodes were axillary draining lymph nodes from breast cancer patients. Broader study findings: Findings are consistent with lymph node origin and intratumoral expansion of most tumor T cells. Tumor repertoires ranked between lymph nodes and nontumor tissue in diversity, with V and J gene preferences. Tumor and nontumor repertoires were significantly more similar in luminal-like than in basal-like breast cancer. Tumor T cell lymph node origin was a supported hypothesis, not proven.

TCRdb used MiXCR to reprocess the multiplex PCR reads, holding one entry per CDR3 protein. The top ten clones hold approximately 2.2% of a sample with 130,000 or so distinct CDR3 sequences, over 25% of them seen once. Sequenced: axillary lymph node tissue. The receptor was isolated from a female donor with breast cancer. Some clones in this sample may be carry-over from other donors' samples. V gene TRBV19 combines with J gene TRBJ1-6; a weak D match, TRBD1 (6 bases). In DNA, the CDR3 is TGTGCCAGTAAATTAACAGGGAGCTCCTATAATTCACCCCTCCACTTT. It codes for CASKLTGSSYNSPLHF.